The clone carrying this T cell receptor beta chain was counted many times. Its antigen is unidentified. This entry is derived from a study of T cells in Graves' hyperthyroidism and ophthalmopathy. Study-wide context: Peripheral blood samples were taken at initial diagnosis, prior to any treatment. Study conclusions and caveats: Most thyroid clonotypes expanded above 0.001 appeared in blood too.

Clinical symptoms, serum thyroxine, TRAb, thyroid ultrasound and orbital computed tomography informed diagnoses. The TCR beta CDR3 regions underwent amplification using RNA transcripts as the source. A first-round RT-PCR of the TCR CDR3 used the HTBI primer set. TCRdb independently ran MiXCR on the multiplex PCR reads; one entry per CDR3 protein. Of around 350,000 distinct CDR3 sequences listed, 15% to 19% are singletons. This CDR3 has 12 amino acids. J gave up 5 bases and V 9 bases, and 6 bases lay outside the gene matches. The germline V gene has CDR1 MNHEY and CDR2 SMNVEV (reference sequence). This chain joins TRBV27 and TRBJ2-7, with 8 nucleotides matching TRBD2. The sequence was collected from a woman aged 18-29 years with Graves' hyperthyroidism that later progressed to Graves' ophthalmopathy. The sequenced material came from blood. For the CDR3, the DNA is TGTGCCAGTGGACTAGCCCGGGACGAGCAGTACTTC. It yields the protein CASGLARDEQYF.